What follows is one TCR beta chain and its context. The data are from a study of blood T cell repertoires in COVID-19. Generated by immunoSEQ multiplex PCR, the TCRdb table keeps only in-frame clones and is missing some. The table has almost 400,000 clones, about nine tenths seen once; the top ten hold less than 2%. Germline CDR1 GTSNPN, CDR2 SVGIG (reference sequence). With 4 bases removed from V and 0 bases from J, the gap between germline ends came to 12 bases. The CDR3 covers 14 residues. The TCR was taken from a young woman who had recovered from COVID-19. Sequencing input: PBMCs or T cells enriched from blood (not recorded which). V is TRBV30 and J is TRBJ1-1; D is ambiguous. CDR3 loop: CAWTLLGVNTEAFF. The DNA of the CDR3 is TGTGCCTGGACCCTCCTGGGAGTGAACACTGAAGCTTTCTTT.